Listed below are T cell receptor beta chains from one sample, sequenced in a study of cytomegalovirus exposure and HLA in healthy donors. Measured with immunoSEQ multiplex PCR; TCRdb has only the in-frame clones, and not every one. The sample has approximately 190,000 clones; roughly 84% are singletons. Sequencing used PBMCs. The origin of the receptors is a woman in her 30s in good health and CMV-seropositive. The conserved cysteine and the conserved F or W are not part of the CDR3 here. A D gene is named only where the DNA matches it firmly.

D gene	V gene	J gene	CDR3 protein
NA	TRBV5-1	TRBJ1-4	ASSLDRINEKLF
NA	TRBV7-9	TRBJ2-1	ASSLVSEQF
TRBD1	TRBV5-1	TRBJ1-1	ASSLDTGGTEAF
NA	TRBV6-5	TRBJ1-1	ASKARQTNTEAF
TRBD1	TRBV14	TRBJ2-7	ASSQGGTGPAYEQY
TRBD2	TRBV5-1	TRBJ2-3	ASSLFLAGVSAEGTDTQY
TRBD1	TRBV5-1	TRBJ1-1	ASSFTGDKSF
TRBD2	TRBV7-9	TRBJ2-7	ASSLGASGSPAAPGEQY
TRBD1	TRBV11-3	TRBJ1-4	ASSPRGGGIVDEKLF
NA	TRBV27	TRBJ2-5	ASSLGQGGETQY
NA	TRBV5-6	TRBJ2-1	ASSLLRSEQF
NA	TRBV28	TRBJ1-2	ASSFRGYGYT
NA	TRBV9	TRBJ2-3	ASSVGLAGTDTQY
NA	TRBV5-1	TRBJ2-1	ASSLAGGAGPNEQF
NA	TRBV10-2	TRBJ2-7	ASSESSSDEQY
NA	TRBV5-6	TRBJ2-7	ASSRDRFYEQY
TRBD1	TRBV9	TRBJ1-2	ASSETGFGYT
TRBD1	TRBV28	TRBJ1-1	ATGQGHTEAF
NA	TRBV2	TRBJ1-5	ASSEEFGEAQH
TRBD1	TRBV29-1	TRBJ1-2	SVVRGLLGYT